This paragraph covers one T cell receptor (beta chain) sequence. The data were obtained in a study of blood T cells in healthy people across ages. CDR3 length: 12 residues. CDR1 SEHNR and CDR2 FQNEAQ come from the germline V gene (reference sequence). Trimming left V 5 bases short and J 8 bases short, with 12 bases between. Alongside a J-beta primer mix, a sample-barcoded 5' primer served in a second PCR lasting roughly 7 to 12 cycles. In TCRdb, the 5' RACE reads were re-called with MiXCR into one record per CDR3 protein. The sample lists 700,000 or so distinct CDR3 sequences; 40% to 45% were seen once.

V is TRBV7-9 and J is TRBJ1-2; D remains ambiguous. The TCR comes from a man older than 75 in good health. Sequenced: blood. CDR3 protein: CASSPALLGYTF. The DNA for the CDR3 is TGTGCCAGCAGCCCCGCTCTTTTGGGCTACACCTTC.